The present entry profiles one T cell receptor (beta chain) with its context. Antigen unknown. A read error may produce the germline difference seen at one junction end. The data were obtained in a study of tumor-infiltrating lymphocytes in primary liver carcinoma. Background on the study: Patients, male and female, were 30 to 69 years old. Study-wide points: Significantly greater top-250-clone fractions characterized tumors relative to blood (p = 0.039).

A constant-region primer served to make TCR beta cDNA from around 500 ng total RNA. Three nested multiplex PCR rounds, a slightly modified ARM-PCR, produced the libraries for TCR beta. A C-beta reverse primer was combined with TRBV1-TRBV30 forward primers in the first two PCR rounds, and each round had roughly 11 cycles. TCRdb itself ran the multiplex PCR reads through MiXCR, one entry per CDR3 protein. In the table there are 80,000 or so distinct CDR3 sequences, about two thirds of which are singletons. The CDR3 is made up of 16 amino acids. Germline V gene lookup returns CDR1 MGHRA and CDR2 YSYEKL. It was from roughly 20-30 mg of unsorted bulk tissue that RNA and DNA were co-extracted. Cases comprised patients with primary liver carcinoma who received surgical resection.

The source of this sequence is a woman aged 55-70 years with primary liver carcinoma and hepatitis B virus infection. The material sequenced was liver tumor tissue from sampling region 4. Sample subset: tumor region T4, right-lateral pole. The chain combines TRBV4-1 with TRBJ2-2; D is possibly TRBD1 (7 bases). In DNA form, the CDR3 reads TGCGCCAGCGGCCAAGATCGGTGCAGGGGGGCAGGGGAGCTGTTTTTT. This translates into CASGQDRCRGAGELFF.